The 21 T cell receptor beta chains below were found in one sample sequenced in a study of blood T cell repertoires in COVID-19 (TCRdb year 2020). Library preparation was by the immunoSEQ multiplex PCR assay. In its TCRdb copy, this immuneACCESS table keeps in-frame sequences only and misses some clones. Where compared with another copy, unresolved V genes explain less than half of these, and the others have no known cause. Within this sample are more than 300,000 clones, with about 90% of them counted one time only. Less than 9.5% of the sample comes from the top ten. Sequencing was carried out using PBMCs or T cells enriched from blood (not recorded which). The receptor source for this set is a woman aged 30 to 39 who had recovered from COVID-19.

CDR3 bases: TGCAGCGTTGAACTGGGGCGGGGAGGGACCCAGTACTTC. This translates into CSVELGRGGTQYF. The chain is built from TRBV29-1 and TRBJ2-5; possibly TRBD2 for D (6 bases). The germline gives CDR1 SQVTM, CDR2 ANQGSEA. The CDR3 has 13 amino acids. V was shortened by 2 bases and J by 7 bases, with 14 bases between the two germline ends.

The V gene is TRBV7-6, the J gene TRBJ2-1, with 8 nucleotides matching TRBD2. Germline loops: CDR1 SGHVS, CDR2 FNYEAQ. With V trimmed by 5 bases and J by 1 base, 7 bases remained unmatched. CDR3 length: 16 amino acids. The DNA of the CDR3 is TGTGCCAGCAGCATTACTAGCGGACCGTCCTACAATGAGCAGTTCTTC. Translation gives CASSITSGPSYNEQFF.

The V call is TRBV5-5, the J call TRBJ1-3, with D maybe TRBD1 (5 bases). Germline-derived CDR1 and CDR2 are SGHKS and YYEKEE (reference sequence). V dropped 0 bases and J dropped 0 bases, with 10 bases sitting between them. CDR3 length: 16 residues. The CDR3 bases are TGTGCCAGCAGCTTGGTCCAGGGATTCTCTGGAAACACCATATATTTT. Its translation is CASSLVQGFSGNTIYF.

The chain links TRBV3-1 (or the pseudogene TRBV3-2) to TRBJ1-4, with D possibly TRBD1 on 5 matching bases. The CDR3 is 17 amino acids. V was pared by 4 bases and J by 8 bases, with 23 bases between. CDR1 and CDR2 from the germline V gene are LGHDT and YNNKEL (reference sequence). The DNA of the CDR3 is TGTGCCAGCAGCCCTCCCCCATGGGAGGGGTCGAGGGAAAAACTGTTTTTT. Translation gives CASSPPPWEGSREKLFF.

The rearrangement joins TRBV4-1 to TRBJ1-5; D is unresolved. Germline CDR1 is MGHRA and CDR2 is YSYEKL. With 0 bases removed from V and 0 bases from J, the gap between germline ends came to 9 bases. The CDR3 is 16 residues long. The CDR3 sequence is CASSQDSQNSNQPQHF. In DNA, the CDR3 is TGCGCCAGCAGCCAAGATTCCCAGAATAGCAATCAGCCCCAGCATTTT.

Only one count was recorded for this clone. The chain links TRBV7-9 to TRBJ2-7; weak D call: TRBD2 (5 bases). Germline V lookup: CDR1 SEHNR, CDR2 FQNEAQ (reference sequence). V dropped 5 bases and J dropped 2 bases, with 16 bases sitting between them. The length of the CDR3 is 15 residues. CDR3 nucleotides: TGTGCCAGCAGCCTCCTCGGGGAGATAACCTACGAGCAGTACTTC. It translates to CASSLLGEITYEQYF.

V and J are TRBV30 and TRBJ1-4; the D gene is possibly TRBD1 (5 bases). This CDR3 is built from 15 residues. Germline loops: CDR1 GTSNPN, CDR2 SVGIG (reference sequence). Trimming removed 2 bases at V and 3 bases at J, with 13 bases between. CDR3 sequence (DNA): TGTGCCTGGAGTTACGGGGGTTTAGCTAATGAAAAACTGTTTTTT. It yields the protein CAWSYGGLANEKLFF.

The chain recombines TRBV7-2 with TRBJ2-2; the match to TRBD2 covers 10 bases. The length of the CDR3 is 16 residues. The junction had 7 bases not matched to a gene; V was cut back by 4 bases and J by 5 bases. CDR1 and CDR2 from the germline V gene are SGHTA and FQGNSA. CDR3 sequence (DNA): TGTGCCAGCAGCTCGCTAGCGGGAGTGTATACCGGGGAGCTGTTTTTT. Residues: CASSSLAGVYTGELFF.

This clone was recorded once. The gene calls are TRBV28 and TRBJ1-5; TRBD1 is a possible D gene (5 bases). Between the trimmed V and J ends, which lost 3 bases and 3 bases, there was a span of 9 bases. The CDR3 totals 14 residues. Germline CDR1 reads MDHEN; CDR2 reads SYDVKM. The DNA for the CDR3 is TGTGCCAGCAGTTTTGGCAGGGACAATCAGCCCCAGCATTTT. Amino acid sequence: CASSFGRDNQPQHF.

The chain is built from TRBV7-2 and TRBJ1-5; perhaps TRBD1 as D (5 bases). The CDR3 has 15 residues. V shed 3 bases and J shed 4 bases, with 13 bases lying between them. Germline-derived CDR1 and CDR2 are SGHTA and FQGNSA. Written as DNA, the CDR3 is TGTGCCAGCAGCTTCGACAGCAACCCAAATCAGCCCCAGCATTTT. Its protein is CASSFDSNPNQPQHF.

The chain couples TRBV19 to TRBJ1-6, with 7 bases matching TRBD1. With 6 bases clipped from V and 7 bases from J, the junction kept 6 bases outside the gene matches. This CDR3 is built from 14 residues. Germline V CDR1 and CDR2: LNHDA, SQIVND (reference sequence). The CDR3 is CASSVGQENSPLHF. CDR3 nucleotide sequence: TGTGCCAGTAGCGTCGGACAGGAGAATTCACCCCTCCACTTT.

This rearrangement joins TRBV5-6 to TRBJ1-6, with D possibly matching TRBD1 (6 bases). CDR3 size: 14 residues. V was pared by 2 bases and J by 8 bases, with 11 bases between. Germline-derived CDR1 and CDR2 are SGHDT and YYEEEE. The CDR3 DNA reads TGTGCCAGCAGCTTACAACAGGGAGATTCACCCCTCCACTTT. Translation: CASSLQQGDSPLHF.

The chain carries TRBV5-1 and TRBJ2-7; TRBD1 might be the D (6 bases). There are 15 residues in the CDR3. Germline CDR1 is SGHRS and CDR2 is YFSETQ. Trimming shortened V by 4 bases and J by 2 bases, and 16 bases separated the two germline ends. The DNA of the CDR3 is TGCGCCAGCAGCCGACCGGACAGCTACCCCTACGAGCAGTACTTC. Translation: CASSRPDSYPYEQYF.

In this sample, this clone turned up once. This specimen includes other DNA sequences encoding the same CDR3. The DNA of the CDR3 is TGTGCCAGCAGTTACTCCGGGAGAAACAATGAGCAGTTCTTC. The encoded protein is CASSYSGRNNEQFF. The gene calls are TRBV6-5 and TRBJ2-1, with D maybe TRBD2 (6 bases). CDR3 length: 14 residues. Trimming cost V 0 bases and J 5 bases, with 8 bases left between them. Germline V gives CDR1 MNHEY, CDR2 SVGAGI.

V gene TRBV11-1 combines with J gene TRBJ2-1; TRBD2 matches 9 bases. J gave up 0 bases and V 1 base, and 1 base lay outside the gene matches. The length of the CDR3 is 16 residues. Germline V gene sequence: CDR1 SGHAT, CDR2 FQDESV (reference sequence). The CDR3 coding sequence is TGTGCCAGCAGCTTAGATAGCGGGAGCTCCTACAATGAGCAGTTCTTC. It translates to CASSLDSGSSYNEQFF.

The genes are TRBV19 and TRBJ2-6; 10 bases line up with TRBD1. V was pared by 5 bases and J by 1 base, with 14 bases of the junction left unmatched. Germline V gene lookup returns CDR1 LNHDA and CDR2 SQIVND (reference sequence). This CDR3 comprises 20 residues. The CDR3 loop reads CASSLPGTGAALSGANVLTF. CDR3 in DNA: TGTGCCAGTAGTTTACCCGGGACAGGGGCTGCTTTGTCTGGGGCCAACGTCCTGACTTTC.

CDR3 in amino acids: CASRRYTRNTEAFF. The CDR3 DNA reads TGTGCCAGCAGAAGATATACAAGGAACACTGAAGCTTTCTTT. This chain connects TRBV28 to TRBJ1-1; D gene uncertain. Germline lookup yields CDR1 MDHEN and CDR2 SYDVKM. The germline V and J ends were trimmed by 6 bases and 1 base, with 12 bases remaining between them. The CDR3 contains 14 residues.

The gene calls are TRBV27 and TRBJ2-1; D perhaps matches TRBD1 (6 bases). In germline, CDR1 is MNHEY, CDR2 SMNVEV (reference sequence). This CDR3 contains 13 residues. Trimming took off 3 bases at V and 5 bases at J, with 8 bases between the two ends. CDR3 sequence: CASSLGQNNEQFF. The CDR3 DNA follows: TGTGCCAGCAGTTTGGGACAAAACAATGAGCAGTTCTTC.

The chain carries TRBV6-2 or TRBV6-3 and TRBJ1-2, with 7 positions matching TRBD1. This CDR3 region has 15 residues. Germline V gene data show CDR1 as MNHEY and CDR2 as SVGEGT. After removal of 5 bases from V and 3 bases from J, the junction contained 9 bases not matched to a gene. The CDR3: CASSRLFGTDYGYTF. Here the CDR3 DNA reads TGTGCCAGCAGTCGTCTATTCGGGACAGACTATGGCTACACCTTC.

This clone was recorded only once. This chain joins TRBV19 and TRBJ2-2; 11 bases line up with TRBD2. The CDR3 loop spans 17 amino acids. V lost 7 bases to trimming and J lost 0 bases; unmatched junction nucleotides: 7. Germline CDR1 is LNHDA and CDR2 is SQIVND (reference sequence). CDR3 loop: CASTKGLAVTNTGELFF. CDR3 bases: TGTGCCAGTACCAAGGGACTAGCGGTAACGAACACCGGGGAGCTGTTTTTT. The variable domain in full, completed from reference TRBV19 and TRBJ2-2, reads DGGITQSPKYLFRKEGQNVTLSCEQNLNHDAMYWYRQDPGQGLRLIYYSQIVNDFQKGDIAEGYSVSREKKESFPLTVTSAQKNPTAFYLCASTKGLAVTNTGELFFGEGSRLTVL.

The chain carries TRBV2 and TRBJ1-1; possibly TRBD1 for D (5 bases). In germline, CDR1 is SNHLY, CDR2 FYNNEI. V lost 6 bases, J lost 6 bases, and 17 bases lay in between. The CDR3 covers 14 residues. In nucleotides, the CDR3 is TGTGCCAGCAGCCTGGCCAGGGTAGTCCCTGAAGCTTTCTTT. It codes for CASSLARVVPEAFF.